This TCR beta chain is from a study of cytomegalovirus exposure and HLA in healthy donors. In the study overall: Inside one of the first data releases sat some 85 million unique TCRs taken from HLA-typed donors. The Caucasian-associated ancestry cluster held over 65% of around 380 genotyped donors. Study-wide points: Immune exposure information comprised only CMV serostatus.

This CDR3 comprises 14 residues. CDR1 is SGHRS and CDR2 is YFSETQ in the germline V gene. V was pared by 4 bases and J by 4 bases, with 3 bases of the junction left unmatched. Of note for this clone: Its antigen is unidentified.

Primers: 60 Vbeta forward and 13 Jbeta reverse. Here immunoSEQ multiplex PCR was the method, and the copy in TCRdb shows in-frame clones only, minus some. The data show about 180,000 clones, with over 75% seen just once and 5% to 7% held by the top ten. The clonotype comes from a man aged 40-49 years in good health and CMV-seropositive. The gene calls are TRBV5-1 and TRBJ2-3; 10 bases align to TRBD1. The sequencing sample was made of PBMCs. The DNA of the CDR3 is TGCGCCAGCAGCCCGACAGGGGGCGCAGATACGCAGTATTTT. Residues: CASSPTGGADTQYF.